This TCR beta chain came from a study of read filtering for tumor transcriptome and immune sequencing (dated by TCRdb to about 2020). For the wider study: The cohort had around 16 male and 15 or so female patients with a mean age of around 69 years, ranging from roughly 45 to 85. After DNase treatment, whole-transcriptome libraries were prepared using the TruSeq RNA Access Library Prep Kit. TCR-region mapped reads per sample ranged from about 4.05 to 10.27 million with IR-seq versus only about 85 to 1273 with RNA-seq. One of the main goals was to work out a read-filtering strategy for immune repertoire data, in particular whether clonotypes backed by only a single read should be removed. TCR repertoires obtained by targeted immune repertoire sequencing and by bulk whole-transcriptome sequencing performed on the same bone marrow samples were compared. Under revised international staging, roughly eight patients fell into R-ISS I, 16 into R-ISS II and about seven into R-ISS III.

Each patient had bone marrow sampled at the time of active disease. Bone marrow mononuclear cells were isolated by Ficoll-Hypaque density gradient centrifugation. Myeloma plasma cells were removed and CD138-negative cells were collected by negative selection after labeling with CD138 magnetic microbeads on a MACS separator. Purity of the isolated cells was checked by flow cytometry on an Attune NxT using CD138 antibodies. Total RNA was extracted with TRIzol reagent and quantified with a NanoDrop spectrophotometer. For each patient, paired RNA-seq and IR-seq were run on the CD138-negative bone marrow sample from that patient. TCR libraries were built from about 420 ng RNA with the Immunoverse kit, using molecular barcoded adaptors covering alpha/delta and beta/gamma chains. TCR library preparation used the same RNA that went into transcriptome sequencing. Sequencing of TCR libraries was carried out on an Illumina HiSeq 4000 with 2 x 150 cycles. In the source study's methods: MiXCR aligned TCR reads to human V, D, J and C references and assembled the aligned reads into CDR3 clonotypes, with quality filtering and error correction included. The tcR package in R was used for analysis of clonotype counts and gene usage diversity. For inspection of raw mapping reads, RNA-seq reads were mapped by STAR aligner version 2.5.3a onto GRCh37 of the human genome. IR-seq fastq files were randomly downsampled with Seqtk 1.3 to test the effect of sequencing depth on detected clonotypes. TCRdb reanalyzed the raw reads on its own, using fastp at Q25 for trimming and MiXCR for clone calling, and kept in-frame beta chains. Records with the same CDR3 protein are collapsed into one entry carrying the most frequent genes and DNA. The V and J calls and clone size come from TCRdb's table, not from the authors' own analysis. The sample table records tens of thousands of distinct CDR3 sequences; about a fifth of these occur just once. Roughly 11% of the sample is taken by the ten largest.

Reading the germline V gene (reference sequence) gives CDR1 DFQATT and CDR2 SNEGSKA. The CDR3, cysteine through phenylalanine, is 15 amino acids long. Only CDR3 DNA remains: 45 bases, in frame from the first base. Germline trimming amounts to 1 base on V and 4 bases on J, with 3 as the count of junction bases outside the gene matches. This clonotype was observed many times. Which antigen it targets is not known. No quality values exist for individual bases; no much larger clone is one base distant. Study-level results and caveats: Compared with RNA-seq, IR-seq captured clonotypes at much greater depth and more reliably, and a smaller IR-seq throughput was enough to identify most of the shared clonotypes. When single-read clonotypes were removed, the proportions of shared clonotypes in IR-seq and RNA-seq correlated more strongly. Single-read clonotypes made up about four fifths of clonotypes but roughly 3.2% of total reads in IR-seq, and just under 75% of clonotypes and roughly 48% of reads in RNA-seq. The sorted CD138-negative fraction was composed of a mixed bone marrow immune population rather than of purified T cells.

The chain uses TRBV20-1 and TRBJ2-3; 12 of the junction bases match TRBD1. The sample consisted of a population of CD138-negative cells sorted from bone marrow. The cell subset or site label here, explained by the study, means: bone marrow mononuclear cells depleted of CD138+ plasma/myeloma cells by negative magnetic selection. The TCR sequence derives from a donor older than 35 with multiple myeloma. The CDR3 amino acid sequence is: CSARGGQGAADTQYF. The nucleotide sequence reads TGCAGTGCTAGAGGGGGACAGGGGGCCGCAGATACGCAGTATTTT.